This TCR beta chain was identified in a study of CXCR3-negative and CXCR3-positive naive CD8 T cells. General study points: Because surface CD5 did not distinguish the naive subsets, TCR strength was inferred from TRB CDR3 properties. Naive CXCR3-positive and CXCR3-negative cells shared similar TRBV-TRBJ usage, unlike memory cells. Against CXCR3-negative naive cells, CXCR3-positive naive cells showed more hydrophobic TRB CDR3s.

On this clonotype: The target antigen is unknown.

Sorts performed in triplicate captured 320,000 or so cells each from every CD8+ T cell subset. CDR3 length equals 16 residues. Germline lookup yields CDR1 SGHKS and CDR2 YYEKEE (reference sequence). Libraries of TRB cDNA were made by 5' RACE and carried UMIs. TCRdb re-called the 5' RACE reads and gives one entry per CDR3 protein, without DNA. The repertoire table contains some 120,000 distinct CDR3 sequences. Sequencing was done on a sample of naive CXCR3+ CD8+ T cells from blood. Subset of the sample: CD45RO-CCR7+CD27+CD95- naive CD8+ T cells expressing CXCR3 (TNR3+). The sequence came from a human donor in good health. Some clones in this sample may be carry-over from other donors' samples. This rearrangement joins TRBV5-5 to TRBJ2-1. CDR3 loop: CASSLAGLSSYNEQFF.